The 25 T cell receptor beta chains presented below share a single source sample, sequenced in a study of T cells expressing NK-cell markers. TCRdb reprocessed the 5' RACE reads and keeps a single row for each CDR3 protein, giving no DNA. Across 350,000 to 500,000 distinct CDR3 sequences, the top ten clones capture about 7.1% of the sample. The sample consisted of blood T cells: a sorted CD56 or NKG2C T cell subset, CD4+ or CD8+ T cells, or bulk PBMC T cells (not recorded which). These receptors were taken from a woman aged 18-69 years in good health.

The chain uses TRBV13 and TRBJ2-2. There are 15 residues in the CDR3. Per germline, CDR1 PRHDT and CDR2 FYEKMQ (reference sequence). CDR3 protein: CASSLGATNTGELFF.

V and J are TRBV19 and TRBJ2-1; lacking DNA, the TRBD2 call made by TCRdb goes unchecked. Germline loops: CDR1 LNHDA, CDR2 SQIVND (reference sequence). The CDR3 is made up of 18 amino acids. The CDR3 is CASSIWASGTMAYNEQFF.

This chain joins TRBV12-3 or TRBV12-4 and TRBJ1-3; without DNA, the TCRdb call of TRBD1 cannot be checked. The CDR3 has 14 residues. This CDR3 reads CASRDQGTLNTIYF.

CDR3: CASSLAGRPLNEQFF. This sequence joins TRBV12-3 or TRBV12-4 and TRBJ2-1. CDR3 length: 15 residues.

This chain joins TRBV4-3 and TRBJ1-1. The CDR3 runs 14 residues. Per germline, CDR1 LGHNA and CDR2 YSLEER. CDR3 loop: CASSQASLDTEAFF.

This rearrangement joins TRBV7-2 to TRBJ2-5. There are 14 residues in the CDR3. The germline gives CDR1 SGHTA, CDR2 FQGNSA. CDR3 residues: CASSLGSSQETQYF.

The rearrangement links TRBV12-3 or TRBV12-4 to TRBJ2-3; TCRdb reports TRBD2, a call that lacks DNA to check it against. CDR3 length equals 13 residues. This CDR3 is CASSLSGPATQYF.

The chain's CDR3 is CASSSGGGWTEAFF. V is TRBV12-3 or TRBV12-4 and J is TRBJ1-1; TCRdb names TRBD1, which stays unverified in the absence of DNA. The CDR3 consists of 14 residues.

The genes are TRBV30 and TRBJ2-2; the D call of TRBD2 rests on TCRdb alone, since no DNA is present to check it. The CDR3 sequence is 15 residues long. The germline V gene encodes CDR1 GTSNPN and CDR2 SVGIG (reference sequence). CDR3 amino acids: CAWRPKTRGTGELFF.

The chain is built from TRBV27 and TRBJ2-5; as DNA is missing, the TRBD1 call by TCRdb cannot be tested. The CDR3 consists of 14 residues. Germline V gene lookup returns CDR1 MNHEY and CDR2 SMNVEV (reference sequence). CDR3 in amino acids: CASSFGQGRETQYF.

The CDR3 loop reads CSAREVARRNQETQYF. This chain joins TRBV20-1 and TRBJ2-5. Germline loops: CDR1 DFQATT, CDR2 SNEGSKA (reference sequence). The CDR3 covers 16 residues.

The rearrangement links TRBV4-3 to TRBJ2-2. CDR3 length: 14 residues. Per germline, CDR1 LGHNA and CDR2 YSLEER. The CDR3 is CASRPAGNTGELFF.

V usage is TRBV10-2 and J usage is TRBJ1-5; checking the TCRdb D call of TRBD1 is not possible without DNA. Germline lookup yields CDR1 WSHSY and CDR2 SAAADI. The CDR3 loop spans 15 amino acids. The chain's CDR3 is CASSGTGAFGQPQHF.

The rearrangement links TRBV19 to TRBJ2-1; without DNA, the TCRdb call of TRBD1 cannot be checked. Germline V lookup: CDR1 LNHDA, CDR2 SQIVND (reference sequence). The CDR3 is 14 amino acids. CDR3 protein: CASSIVGGSYEQFF.

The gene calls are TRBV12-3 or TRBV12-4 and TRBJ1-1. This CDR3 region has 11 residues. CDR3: CASSLRTHLFF.

The CDR3 is CSVEPRGGEYEQYF. The V gene is TRBV29-1, the J gene TRBJ2-7; there is no DNA to check the TCRdb D call of TRBD2. Looked up from germline, CDR1 is SQVTM and CDR2 is ANQGSEA. This CDR3 has 14 amino acids.

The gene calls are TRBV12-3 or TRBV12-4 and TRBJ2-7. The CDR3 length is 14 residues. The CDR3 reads CASTLEDGTYEQYF.

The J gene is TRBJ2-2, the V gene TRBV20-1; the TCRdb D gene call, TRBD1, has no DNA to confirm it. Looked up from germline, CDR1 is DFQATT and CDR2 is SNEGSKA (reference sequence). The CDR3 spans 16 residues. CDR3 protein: CSARQTGSPNTGELFF.

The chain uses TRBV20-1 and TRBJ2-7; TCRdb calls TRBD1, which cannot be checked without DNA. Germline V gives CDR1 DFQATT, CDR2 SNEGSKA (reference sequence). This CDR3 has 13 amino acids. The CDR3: CSASGTGRYEQYF.

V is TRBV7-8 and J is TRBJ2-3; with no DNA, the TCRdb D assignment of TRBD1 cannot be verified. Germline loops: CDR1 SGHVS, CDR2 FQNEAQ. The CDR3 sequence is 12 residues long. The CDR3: CASSGRTDTQYF.

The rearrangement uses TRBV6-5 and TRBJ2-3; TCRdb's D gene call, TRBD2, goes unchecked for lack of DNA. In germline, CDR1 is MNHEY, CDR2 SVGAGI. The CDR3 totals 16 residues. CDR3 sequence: CASSYSFWEYTDTQYF.

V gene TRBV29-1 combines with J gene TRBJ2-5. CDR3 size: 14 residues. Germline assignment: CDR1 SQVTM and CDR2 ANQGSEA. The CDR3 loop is CSVEDLLDQETQYF.

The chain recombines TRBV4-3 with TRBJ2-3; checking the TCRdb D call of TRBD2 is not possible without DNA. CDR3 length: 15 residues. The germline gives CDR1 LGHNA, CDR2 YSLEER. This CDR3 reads CASSQESGGTDTQYF.

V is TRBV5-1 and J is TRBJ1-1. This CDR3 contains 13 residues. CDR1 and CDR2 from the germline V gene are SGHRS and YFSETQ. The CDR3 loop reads CASSSNMNTEAFF.

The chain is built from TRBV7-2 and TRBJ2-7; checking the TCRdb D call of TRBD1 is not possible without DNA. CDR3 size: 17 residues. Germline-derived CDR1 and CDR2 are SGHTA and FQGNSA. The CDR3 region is CASSFRADQRASYEQYF. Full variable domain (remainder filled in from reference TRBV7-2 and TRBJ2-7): GAGVSQSPSNKVTEKGKDVELRCDPISGHTALYWYRQSLGQGLEFLIYFQGNSAPDKSGLPSDRFSAERTGGSVSTLTIQRTQQEDSAVYLCASSFRADQRASYEQYFGPGTRLTVT.